Listed here are 3 T cell receptor beta chains from one sample, sequenced in a study of human T cells and chemical hapten exposure. Time point defined: pre-sensitization, week 0. This sample's treatment: therapeutic diphenylcyclopropenone sensitization with weekly scalp DPC. TCRdb recomputed calls from the RACE reads with MiXCR, one row per CDR3 protein. The sample holds 250,000 or so distinct CDR3 sequences; almost 8% are singletons and the top ten take about 1.2%. Sequences were derived from whole blood, sampled in connection with sensitization to the hapten diphenylcyclopropenone (DPC). These receptors came from a man aged 18 to 30 with alopecia areata. Some clones in this sample may be carry-over from other donors' samples.

This clonotype was detected only once. V gene TRBV5-1 combines with J gene TRBJ2-5, with a weak D call TRBD1 (6 bases). Germline lookup yields CDR1 SGHRS and CDR2 YFSETQ. The CDR3 is 14 residues long. V was clipped by 2 bases and J by 0 bases, with 8 bases between them. The CDR3 DNA sequence: TGCGCCAGCAGCTTAACAGGGTACCAAGAGACCCAGTACTTC. This encodes CASSLTGYQETQYF.

This sequence joins TRBV7-8 and TRBJ2-5; 8 nucleotides agree with TRBD2. CDR1 and CDR2 (germline): SGHVS, FQNEAQ. V trimming: 3 bases; J trimming: 0 bases; junction bases outside the gene matches: 0. This CDR3 contains 14 residues. Here the CDR3 DNA reads TGTGCCAGCAGCTTTAGCGGGAACCAAGAGACCCAGTACTTC. Amino acids: CASSFSGNQETQYF.

This clonotype showed up just a few times. The chain has TRBV6-6 and TRBJ1-2; D remains ambiguous. V was shortened by 0 bases and J by 1 base, with 15 bases between the two germline ends. CDR1 and CDR2 from the germline V gene are MNHNY and SVGAGI (reference sequence). The length of the CDR3 is 17 residues. DNA of the CDR3: TGTGCCAGCAGTTACTCGTTCGGTACAGAAGATAACTATGGCTACACCTTC. Protein sequence: CASSYSFGTEDNYGYTF.